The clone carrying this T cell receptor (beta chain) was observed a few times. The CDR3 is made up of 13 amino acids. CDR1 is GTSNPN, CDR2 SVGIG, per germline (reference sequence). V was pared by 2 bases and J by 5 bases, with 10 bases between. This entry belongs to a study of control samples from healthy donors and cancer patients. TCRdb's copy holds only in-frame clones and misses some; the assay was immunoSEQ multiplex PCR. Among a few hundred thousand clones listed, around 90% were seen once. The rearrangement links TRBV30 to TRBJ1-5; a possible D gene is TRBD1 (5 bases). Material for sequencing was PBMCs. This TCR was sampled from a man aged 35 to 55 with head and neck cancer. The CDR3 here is CAWSTRADQPQHF. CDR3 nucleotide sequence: TGTGCCTGGAGTACCAGGGCCGATCAGCCCCAGCATTTT.